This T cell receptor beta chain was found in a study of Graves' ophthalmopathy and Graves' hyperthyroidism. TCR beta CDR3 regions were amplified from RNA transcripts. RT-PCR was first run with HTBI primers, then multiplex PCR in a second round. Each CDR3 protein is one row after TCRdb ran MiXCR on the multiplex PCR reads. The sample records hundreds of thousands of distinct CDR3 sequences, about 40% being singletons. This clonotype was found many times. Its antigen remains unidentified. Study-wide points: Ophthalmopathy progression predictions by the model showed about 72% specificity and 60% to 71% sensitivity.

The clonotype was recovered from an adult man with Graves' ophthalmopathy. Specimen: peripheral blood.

The chain's CDR3 is CSARGRGYNQPQHF. CDR3 nucleotides: TGCAGTGCTAGAGGTAGAGGGTACAATCAGCCCCAGCATTTT. V usage is TRBV20-1 and J usage is TRBJ1-5; no definite D call. Germline CDR1 and CDR2: DFQATT and SNEGSKA (reference sequence). Trimming stripped 1 base from V and 3 bases from J, with 10 bases between. The CDR3 spans 14 residues.